The T cell receptor (beta chain) under discussion was sequenced for a study of T cell changes during pregnancy in multiple sclerosis. V was cut by 5 bases and J by 4 bases, with 11 bases left in between. The germline gives CDR1 MDHEN, CDR2 SYDVKM. This CDR3 is 14 amino acids long. This table comes from immunoSEQ multiplex PCR, and its TCRdb copy is limited to in-frame clones, with some not included. The sample records tens of thousands of clones, roughly nine tenths being singletons. The rearrangement joins TRBV28 to TRBJ2-2; possible D gene TRBD1, 5 bases. The sample in question was peripheral blood, obtained in the second trimester of pregnancy. This clonotype was sampled from a female donor in good health, enrolled as a control in a pregnancy study. The CDR3 DNA reads TGTGCCAGCAGTCCATCACAGGTCACCGGGGAGCTGTTTTTT. This gives the protein CASSPSQVTGELFF.